Sequencing of this T cell receptor beta chain was carried out in a study of cytomegalovirus exposure and HLA in healthy donors (TCRdb year 2017). Study-wide context: An earlier analysis of roughly 630 of the donors reported about 290 Gb of sequence data and around 110 million unique TCR beta sequences from some 180 million T cells. Approximately 310 gigabases of sequencing data and approximately 80 million unique TCR sequences were included in an early release covering 550 to 650 HLA-typed donors. The genetic ancestry cluster associated with self-reported Caucasian donors included over 80% of the roughly 390 genotyped donors. The study was designed to test whether signatures of past pathogen exposure could be identified by cataloging public T cell receptors. Using immunosequencing, the study profiled T cell repertoires from about 650 subjects and related those repertoires to cytomegalovirus serostatus. Besides the first cohort of 666 subjects, a separate validation cohort made up of around 120 different subjects was used. To predict cytomegalovirus infection status, the study brought together high-throughput TCR immunosequencing, statistical association of individual TCRs with disease status, and machine learning. A later analysis re-examined previously published TCR beta repertoires from more than 650 donors and added high-resolution HLA genotyping to investigate patterns of TCR occurrence. In the later analysis, no new phenotypic data were used to find candidate immune exposures; instead, reliance was placed on TCR beta sequences and their occurrence across donors. To decide whether each TCR beta V gene segment behaved as functional or pseudogenic, an earlier analysis of 587 of the donors relied on high-throughput TCR beta sequencing. Donor age, sex, ethnicity and CMV serostatus were collected together with the repertoire data. A later genetic analysis took genome-wide SNP genotypes for about three fifths of the 666 donors and used that subset as a discovery cohort. Every repertoire in the discovery cohort had been generated on one and the same sequencing platform. Class I and class II HLA loci were covered by the typing at four-digit resolution. Typing coverage varied by locus: roughly 629-640 donors for A, B, C, DRB1 and DQB1; 522 for DQA1; some 610 for DPA1; fewer than 480 for DPB1. Four to six DR-DQ haplotypes were handled as single units for association and clustering, since linkage in the cohort was strong. Among a few hundred genotyped donors of the cohort, an average of about 240,000 unique TCR beta nucleotide sequences were sequenced per donor, 15% to 20% of them non-productive.

Library preparation used the immunoSEQ multiplex PCR assay. For the multiplex PCR, a mixture combining 60 forward primers for TCR Vbeta segments and 13 reverse primers for TCR Jbeta segments was used. The CDR3 region of rearranged TCR beta genes was amplified from genomic DNA by a multiplex PCR assay. Amplified TCR beta libraries were sequenced as 87-base-pair reads on the Illumina HiSeq System. In the source study's methods: A later analysis tallied approximately 87 million unique TCR beta chains across the 600 to 700 repertoires, and some 10 million of those chains were shared by two or more donors. To remove PCR and sequencing errors, raw reads were error-corrected and collapsed into unique sequences using a nearest-neighbor algorithm that merged closely related sequences. CDR3 sequences were aligned to IMGT reference sequences to assign V, D and J gene segments. For a sequence to be retained, at least a six-nucleotide match to both a V gene segment and a J gene segment was required. Rearrangements were called productive when the CDR3 lacked stop codons and stayed in frame with V and J; all others were non-productive. Following IMGT convention, CDR3 was defined as the stretch from the second conserved V-encoded cysteine up to the conserved J-encoded phenylalanine. Sequences without an unambiguous match to a single V gene segment were excluded from the earlier analysis of about 600 of the donors. In an earlier analysis of a few hundred of the donors, a V segment was called functional when productive rearrangements were above 56.7%, and segregating when the standard deviation between donors exceeded 5%. A statistical classification framework was developed to diagnose cytomegalovirus status using the catalog of TCR beta chain sequences. A later analysis assigned V and J genes by comparing TCR nucleotide sequences with IMGT/GENE-DB human TR gene sequences. The TCRdist pipeline was used in a later analysis to assign CDR3 sequences and most-parsimonious VDJ recombination scenarios. In a later analysis, each TCR beta chain was defined by its CDR3 amino acid sequence together with its V-gene family, and reads lacking a unique V-gene family were excluded. A later analysis removed 550 to 700 highly shared, low-generation-probability nucleotide sequences to deal with suspected cross-contamination and a sequencing artifact. For each public chain, a later analysis derived a clonal expansion index from normalized ranks of inferred template counts within each repertoire. Generation probabilities in a later analysis came from a VDJ recombination model fitted to out-of-frame rearrangements, and those results were checked against IGoR. Hypergeometric tests were used in a later analysis to score TCR-TCR, TCR-HLA and TCR-CMV co-occurrence, with a repertoire-size bias correction applied to the TCR pairs. A later analysis estimated false discovery rates by permuting HLA or CMV assignments 20 times. In a later analysis, co-occurring TCRs were grouped with DBSCAN, and TCRdist sequence similarity was added when clustering was performed within HLA-allele-positive subsets. Co-occurrence clustering excluded repertoires with fewer than 30,000 or more than 120,000 public chains, plus five with anomalous nucleotide sharing. TCRdb stores this immuneACCESS table with in-frame sequences only. Part of the clones is absent; in the studies checked, under half of the shortfall reflects unresolved V genes, and no reason is known for the rest. That table supplies the V and J calls and clone size; D and trimming were determined from the DNA. This sample comprises around 150,000 clones, 65% to 90% of them detected only once. About 10% of the sample belongs to the ten largest clones.

V is pruned by 5 bases and J by 3 bases, leaving 12 bases of the junction without a gene match. The CDR3, from cysteine to phenylalanine, totals 17 residues. The read is trimmed to its CDR3 DNA, 51 bases read in frame from base 1. CDR1 and CDR2, looked up from the germline V gene, are LGHNA and YSLEER. Worth noting for this clone: The antigen this receptor binds is unknown. No qualities accompany the bases; no much larger clone lies one base away.

General study outcomes and caveats: Because some donors lacked HLA typing at each locus, the association tests relied only on the typed subset. A later analysis associated about 17,000 TCR beta sequences with specific HLA alleles at a false discovery rate of 0.05. According to a later analysis, most CMV-associated TCR beta chains appeared to be HLA-restricted, and the HLA associations seemed to be driven largely by CMV exposure. Correlated functional status among segregating V segments might be attributable to linkage disequilibrium, but an unknown experimental factor could not be ruled out. An association between a missense DCLRE1C variant and V-gene and J-gene trimming of TCR beta chains was found in a later genetic analysis and replicated in an independent cohort. Compared with equally common non-associated chains, HLA-associated TCR beta chains in a later analysis were more clonally expanded and had lower generation probabilities. Across donors, most TCR sequences were observed very rarely, whereas some public TCRs were present in many individuals. Roughly uniform sequencing depth across donors was assumed in presence/absence analyses, although this assumption may not hold. Because counts were too low, about 15 rarely observed V segments, including chromosome 9 orphons, were left out of the earlier analysis of 587 of the donors. In an earlier analysis of about 540 of the donors, most TCR beta V segments were observed in productive rearrangements about 87% or about 30% of the time, broadly matching IMGT annotations. The classifier was reported to diagnose cytomegalovirus status with high specificity and sensitivity in both the original and validation cohorts. In a later analysis, TCR association rates were found to vary across HLA loci, with the most associated TCRs seen for DRB1 alleles and the fewest for HLA-C alleles. When HLA alleles, especially DR and DQ, strongly co-occurred, attributing TCR associations to individual alleles was difficult. This cohort had only TCR beta chains sequenced, and the lack of alpha or paired-chain data limited which features could be detected. A later genetic analysis reported fewer N-insertions in productive TCRs among donors in an Asian-associated ancestry cluster than the roughly 720-donor mean. The authors suggested that the approach could potentially be extended to other disease states and immunological phenotypes. Some IMGT-functional V segments, including TRBV6-2 and TRBV6-3, could not be told apart with the 87-base-pair reads, so those segments were excluded. According to a later analysis, parvovirus B19, influenza, CMV and Epstein-Barr virus appeared linked to several top co-occurrence clusters. A further reported finding was that TCR beta sequences accurately predicted the HLA-A and HLA-B alleles for most subjects in the first cohort. In vitro tests confirmed that a few of the cytomegalovirus-associated TCR beta chains recognize cytomegalovirus antigens. The only immune exposure information available for the cohort was CMV serostatus. The sequencing pipeline was judged likely to have produced a cluster of highly shared sequence variants as a technical artifact. In the study, about 150 TCR beta chains were listed as associated with cytomegalovirus.

In total, fewer than 750 healthy bone marrow donors made up the cohort. At the time of sampling, all cohort members were nominally healthy, though unrecorded immune exposures were likely present. The donor tested CMV seropositive and was one of the 289 seropositive cohort members. A peripheral blood sample was collected from each donor, and TCR beta sequencing was performed on peripheral blood mononuclear cells. The Qiagen DNeasy Blood Extraction Kit was used to extract genomic DNA from the blood cell samples. The receptor was derived from a man aged 50 or older in good health and CMV-seropositive. The sample taken for sequencing was PBMCs. The chain joins TRBV4-3 to TRBJ1-4, with TRBD1 matching 7 junction bases. The DNA reads TGCGCCAGCAGCAGGAACTTCCTCGGGACAGCTAATGAAAAACTGTTTTTT. This gives the protein CASSRNFLGTANEKLFF.